These 24 T cell receptor beta chains originate from one sample sequenced in a study of beta chain features in type 1 diabetes. Reverse transcription of all isolated RNA meant that expressed TCRB transcripts were sequenced. Clones were sequenced by immunoSEQ multiplex PCR, and TCRdb holds only the in-frame ones, with some missing. The sample contains 310,000 or so clones, 6.5% to 10% of which appear only once. Sequencing was done on a sample of central memory CD4+ T cells from blood. Receptors originate from a woman between 18 and 29 years old in good health.

CDR3: CASSVSPNYGYTF. The DNA of the CDR3 is TGTGCCAGCAGCGTATCACCTAACTATGGCTACACCTTC. The chain links TRBV9 to TRBJ1-2; no clear D. Germline loops: CDR1 SGDLS, CDR2 YYNGEE. CDR3 size: 13 residues. Trimming cost V 1 base and J 0 bases, with 4 bases left between them.

V is TRBV27 and J is TRBJ2-7; TRBD1 might be the D (6 bases). This CDR3 is built from 16 residues. V gave up 0 bases and J gave up 7 bases, with 19 bases separating them. Germline loops: CDR1 MNHEY, CDR2 SMNVEV (reference sequence). CDR3 amino acids: CASSLSQGRGTGEQYF. CDR3 DNA sequence: TGTGCCAGCAGTTTATCCCAGGGGAGAGGGACGGGGGAGCAGTACTTC.

This clone came up a few times. V and J are TRBV4-3 and TRBJ1-2; tentatively, D is TRBD1 (5 bases). From germline, CDR1 is LGHNA and CDR2 YSLEER. The germline V and J ends were trimmed by 0 bases and 6 bases, with 14 bases remaining between them. This CDR3 has 15 residues. The CDR3 spells CASSQEITSRDGYTF. The CDR3, as DNA: TGCGCCAGCAGCCAAGAGATCACCTCCAGGGATGGCTACACCTTC.

Many counts were recorded for this clone. The chain is built from TRBV4-3 and TRBJ2-1; the D gene is possibly TRBD2 (6 bases). The V end lost 2 bases, the J end lost 7 bases, and 27 bases lay between the germline ends. Per the germline V gene, CDR1 is LGHNA and CDR2 is YSLEER. This CDR3 is built from 19 residues. The CDR3 protein is CASSQRLPRESRGLNEQFF. The CDR3 DNA follows: TGCGCCAGCAGCCAAAGATTGCCGAGGGAATCCCGAGGACTAAATGAGCAGTTCTTC.

This clone was observed at least ten times. The chain combines TRBV10-3 with TRBJ2-3, with TRBD2 as a possible D gene (6 bases). In germline, CDR1 is ENHRY, CDR2 SYGVKD. This CDR3 is 15 amino acids long. V was cut by 2 bases and J by 0 bases, with 9 bases left in between. DNA for the CDR3: TGTGCCATCAGTGAGAGGGCGGGAAGCACAGATACGCAGTATTTT. Protein: CAISERAGSTDTQYF.

This clone has only a few counts. The chain uses TRBV19 and TRBJ2-1; D unclear. Deletions cut 6 bases from V and 8 bases from J, with 11 bases between. Germline V lookup: CDR1 LNHDA, CDR2 SQIVND (reference sequence). CDR3 size: 12 residues. The CDR3 bases are TGTGCCAGTAGCCGTCGGACGGATGAGCAGTTCTTC. As protein: CASSRRTDEQFF.

This clone has at least ten counts. The chain carries TRBV7-8 and TRBJ2-1; TRBD2 might be the D (5 bases). CDR1 is SGHVS and CDR2 is FQNEAQ in the germline V gene. The CDR3 loop spans 16 amino acids. Deletions cut 5 bases from V and 2 bases from J, with 16 bases between. The CDR3 sequence is CASSPDAGGTYNEQFF. The CDR3 region has the DNA TGTGCCAGCAGCCCCGACGCAGGAGGTACCTACAATGAGCAGTTCTTC.

The V call is TRBV18, the J call TRBJ1-4; D may be TRBD1 (5 bases). V was shortened by 0 bases and J by 5 bases, with 10 bases between the two germline ends. Germline V lookup: CDR1 KGHSH, CDR2 LQKENI. There are 15 residues in the CDR3. CDR3 protein: CASSPPTEQNEKLFF. CDR3 in DNA: TGTGCCAGCTCACCACCGACAGAACAAAATGAAAAACTGTTTTTT.

V and J are TRBV7-2 and TRBJ2-1, with TRBD1 identical over 11 bases. CDR1 is SGHTA and CDR2 is FQGNSA in the germline V gene. The V segment lost 5 bases and the J segment 7 bases; nucleotides outside the gene matches: 19. The CDR3 runs to 19 residues. The DNA for the CDR3 is TGTGCCAGCAGCACCGGACAGGGGGCGCTGAGACTAGCGGTAAATGAGCAGTTCTTC. Translated, it gives CASSTGQGALRLAVNEQFF.

This clone was seen a few times. The chain combines TRBV5-1 with TRBJ2-5; weak D call: TRBD1 (5 bases). V was shortened by 2 bases and J by 5 bases, with 13 bases between the two germline ends. The CDR3 sequence is 14 residues long. CDR1 and CDR2 from the germline V gene are SGHRS and YFSETQ. CDR3: CASSFVQGRETQYF. DNA for the CDR3: TGCGCCAGCAGCTTCGTTCAGGGAAGGGAGACCCAGTACTTC.

The sample holds many counts of this clone. CDR3 sequence (DNA): TGCGCCAGCAGCCAAGCCTCACAGGGTTTCAGAGATACGCAGTATTTT. It yields the protein CASSQASQGFRDTQYF. The V and J genes are TRBV4-3 and TRBJ2-3; weak D call: TRBD1 (6 bases). V was shortened by 1 base and J by 5 bases, with 16 bases between the two germline ends. Germline V gene sequence: CDR1 LGHNA, CDR2 YSLEER. The CDR3 sequence is 16 residues long.

This clone has more than one count but fewer than ten. The chain joins TRBV7-9 to TRBJ1-1, with D possibly being TRBD1 (5 bases). The germline gives CDR1 SEHNR, CDR2 FQNEAQ (reference sequence). The CDR3 consists of 13 residues. V was clipped by 1 base and J by 10 bases, with 13 bases between them. This CDR3 reads CASSLESGAAAFF. The CDR3 nucleotides are TGTGCCAGCAGCTTAGAGTCCGGGGCGGCAGCTTTCTTT.

The chain is built from TRBV9 and TRBJ2-5, with 8 bases lining up with TRBD2. The CDR3 loop spans 15 amino acids. Germline V lookup: CDR1 SGDLS, CDR2 YYNGEE. Germline trimming cut 3 bases from V and 2 bases from J; bases unmatched to any gene: 6. The CDR3 DNA reads as TGTGCCAGCAGCGCAGGACTAGCCCATCAAGAGACCCAGTACTTC. It encodes CASSAGLAHQETQYF.

This clone was detected only a few times. A much larger clone is a single base away; this may be a read error. This chain joins TRBV7-3 and TRBJ2-1; TRBD2 matches at 12 bases. After removal of 2 bases from V and 8 bases from J, the junction contained 1 base not matched to a gene. The CDR3 sequence is 14 residues long. The germline gives CDR1 SGHTA, CDR2 FQGTGA. CDR3 nucleotide sequence: TGTGCCAGCAGCTTAGGGACTAGCGGGCATGAGCAGTTCTTC. Residues: CASSLGTSGHEQFF.

The chain joins TRBV11-2 to TRBJ2-7; D possibly corresponds to TRBD1 (5 bases). The germline gives CDR1 SGHAT, CDR2 FQNNGV. V was clipped by 2 bases and J by 4 bases, with 9 bases between them. The CDR3 consists of 13 residues. The CDR3 sequence is CASSLRAGYEQYF. CDR3 nucleotide sequence: TGTGCCAGCAGCTTAAGGGCAGGGTACGAGCAGTACTTC.

This clone was found a few times. This chain uses TRBV7-3 with TRBJ2-2, with no clear D. Trimming pared 4 bases from V and 6 bases from J, leaving 12 bases between. CDR1 and CDR2 from the germline V gene are SGHTA and FQGTGA. This CDR3 has 14 residues. The CDR3 is CASSWETAAGELFF. The DNA for the CDR3 is TGTGCCAGCAGCTGGGAAACCGCGGCCGGGGAGCTGTTTTTT.

This clone was detected ten times or more. This same CDR3 is encoded by further DNA sequences in the sample. The chain recombines TRBV7-2 with TRBJ2-5; the D is unclear. Germline CDR1 is SGHTA and CDR2 is FQGNSA. V shed 2 bases and J shed 4 bases, with 8 bases lying between them. This CDR3 has 13 residues. The CDR3 protein is CASSLSLGETQYF. In DNA, the CDR3 is TGTGCCAGCAGCTTAAGCCTAGGAGAGACCCAGTACTTC. Based on the CDR3 plus reference TRBV7-2 and TRBJ2-5, the full variable domain is GAGVSQSPSNKVTEKGKDVELRCDPISGHTALYWYRQSLGQGLEFLIYFQGNSAPDKSGLPSDRFSAERTGGSVSTLTIQRTQQEDSAVYLCASSLSLGETQYFGPGTRLLVL.

The table lists this clone with a few counts. The V and J genes are TRBV4-3 and TRBJ2-1; 7 bases agree with TRBD1. Germline V CDR1 and CDR2: LGHNA, YSLEER. After removal of 4 bases from V and 5 bases from J, the junction contained 8 bases not matched to a gene. CDR3 size: 15 residues. The CDR3 bases are TGCGCCAGCAGCCGACAGGGTCCAGGCCACAATGAGCAGTTCTTC. Translating it yields CASSRQGPGHNEQFF.

The chain couples TRBV11-2 to TRBJ2-1; D unclear. CDR3 size: 15 residues. The V gene lost 2 bases and the J gene lost 9 bases, with 17 bases spanning the gap. In germline, CDR1 is SGHAT, CDR2 FQNNGV. The CDR3 is CASSLSRMSGGEQFF. The CDR3 nucleotides read TGTGCCAGCAGCTTAAGCCGAATGAGTGGTGGTGAGCAGTTCTTC.

The chain couples TRBV6-5 to TRBJ2-3; the match to TRBD1 covers 7 bases. The ends lost 2 bases at V and 4 bases at J; junction bases unmatched: 0. Germline V CDR1 and CDR2: MNHEY, SVGAGI. This CDR3 comprises 13 residues. This CDR3 is CASSYDRADTQYF. DNA of the CDR3: TGTGCCAGCAGTTACGACAGGGCAGATACGCAGTATTTT.

There are many counts of this clone. The genes are TRBV5-1 and TRBJ2-1; D gene ambiguous. Germline V gene sequence: CDR1 SGHRS, CDR2 YFSETQ. V lost 1 base, J lost 8 bases, and 16 bases lay in between. The CDR3 totals 15 residues. In DNA form, the CDR3 reads TGCGCCAGCAGCTTGACGATTAGGACGGTGGATGAGCAGTTCTTC. Protein sequence: CASSLTIRTVDEQFF.

This clone was seen a few times. This sequence joins TRBV4-1 and TRBJ2-5; a weak D match, TRBD1 (6 bases). The CDR3 has 14 residues. Trimming cost V 3 bases and J 2 bases, with 10 bases left between them. Germline V gives CDR1 MGHRA, CDR2 YSYEKL. CDR3 residues: CASSHPDRQETQYF. Written as DNA, the CDR3 is TGCGCCAGCAGCCACCCGGACAGACAAGAGACCCAGTACTTC.

This chain uses TRBV6-4 with TRBJ2-2; D is possibly TRBD1 (7 bases). Germline V gene data show CDR1 as MRHNA and CDR2 as SNTAGT. Trimming took off 6 bases at V and 4 bases at J, with 12 bases between the two ends. CDR3 length: 14 residues. The CDR3 region has the DNA TGTGCCAGCAGGGAGGGACAGCTCACCGGGGAGCTGTTTTTT. This translates into CASREGQLTGELFF.

The chain combines TRBV7-2 with TRBJ2-7; no clear D gene. Germline V lookup: CDR1 SGHTA, CDR2 FQGNSA. Deletions cut 3 bases from V and 7 bases from J, with 13 bases between. The CDR3 extends over 13 amino acids. For the CDR3, the DNA is TGTGCCAGCAGCTTGGAGCCATCAGGAGAGCAGTACTTC. This codes for CASSLEPSGEQYF.